This T cell receptor beta chain was recorded in a study of cytomegalovirus exposure and HLA in healthy donors. CDR3 length equals 13 residues. Trimming removed 6 bases at V and 1 base at J, with 5 bases between. CDR1 and CDR2 from the germline V gene are SGHDT and YYEEEE. The protocol was immunoSEQ multiplex PCR, while the TCRdb copy is restricted to in-frame clones and leaves out a portion. The sample shows more than 65,000 clones, 90% to 95% of them seen only once. This chain joins TRBV5-6 and TRBJ2-6, with D hard to call. Sequenced input: PBMCs. This sequence originates from a man aged 18-30 years in good health and CMV-seronegative. The CDR3 here is CASTVSGANVLTF. As DNA, the CDR3 is TGTGCCAGCACCGTATCTGGGGCCAACGTCCTGACTTTC.